What follows are 26 T cell receptor beta chains derived from one specimen sequenced in a study of vaccination and CD4 T cells after COVID-19. Their recognized antigens are unknown. The Oncomine TCR Beta short-read assay was applied to DNA of cultured CD4+ T cells. TCRdb reprocessed the PCR reads with MiXCR, giving one entry per CDR3 protein. Of over 20,000 distinct CDR3 sequences listed, around 42% were seen once; the top ten hold roughly an eighth. Treatment in this sample: roughly nine-day PBMC culture with coronavirus spike peptide pools or control peptides (ViraFEST assay). Sequenced sample: CD4+ T cells from blood, cultured in vitro. The receptors shown here come from a human donor who had recovered from COVID-19.

The rearrangement joins TRBV27 to TRBJ1-5; D may be TRBD1 (5 bases). The CDR3 has 15 amino acids. Trimming cost V 4 bases and J 2 bases, with 12 bases left between them. Germline CDR1 and CDR2: MNHEY and SMNVEV (reference sequence). CDR3 protein: CASSSGLGRNQPQHF. The CDR3 nucleotides read TGTGCCAGCAGTTCAGGGTTAGGGCGCAATCAGCCCCAGCATTTT.

In this sample, this clonotype turned up a few times. This sequence joins TRBV6-2 or TRBV6-3 and TRBJ2-7; D unresolved. The CDR3 is 12 amino acids. CDR1 and CDR2 (germline): MNHEY, SVGEGT. Trimming took off 0 bases at V and 6 bases at J, with 6 bases between the two ends. This CDR3 reads CASSYSRSEQYF. The CDR3 DNA reads TGTGCCAGCAGTTACTCGAGGAGCGAGCAGTACTTC.

The chain couples TRBV4-1 to TRBJ1-2; tentatively, D is TRBD1 (6 bases). This CDR3 contains 19 residues. V was cut by 0 bases and J by 2 bases, with 22 bases left in between. Germline lookup yields CDR1 MGHRA and CDR2 YSYEKL. DNA for the CDR3: TGCGCCAGCAGCCAAGATAGGGGGATGGTGGGGCTGACGAACTATGGCTACACCTTC. This translates into CASSQDRGMVGLTNYGYTF.

This clonotype came up once. CDR3: CSAIAGGHNEQFF. Here the CDR3 DNA reads TGCAGTGCCATAGCGGGAGGCCACAATGAGCAGTTCTTC. The chain has TRBV20-1 and TRBJ2-1, with 10 bases that match TRBD2. V was clipped by 6 bases and J by 5 bases; unmatched bases: 4. CDR3 length equals 13 residues. Germline CDR1 DFQATT, CDR2 SNEGSKA (reference sequence).

For this clonotype: The junction and the germline gene differ at one end; a read error may be behind it. This chain connects TRBV12-3 or TRBV12-4 to TRBJ1-1; D gene unclear. This CDR3 has 14 residues. The CDR3 coding sequence is TGTGCCAGCAGTTTAGAAACGGTGAACACTGAAGCTCTCTTT. Translating it yields CASSLETVNTEALF.

The chain recombines TRBV20-1 with TRBJ2-7; possibly TRBD2 for D (7 bases). The CDR3 runs 15 residues. V lost 0 bases to trimming and J lost 6 bases, with 18 bases between them. Germline-derived CDR1 and CDR2 are DFQATT and SNEGSKA (reference sequence). The CDR3 region has the DNA TGCAGTGCTAGAGAGGGGGGGCGCGGATTTCTCGAGCAGTACTTC. This sequence encodes CSAREGGRGFLEQYF.

This clonotype was recorded a few times. This rearrangement joins TRBV27 to TRBJ1-2; 7 bases fit TRBD1. The V segment lost 5 bases and the J segment 8 bases; nucleotides outside the gene matches: 20. Looked up from germline, CDR1 is MNHEY and CDR2 is SMNVEV (reference sequence). CDR3 length: 17 residues. CDR3 sequence (DNA): TGTGCCAGCAGTCCACTAACAGGACAGGTCCGGGAGAAGGGCTACACCTTC. Its protein product is CASSPLTGQVREKGYTF.

This clonotype was counted between two and nine times. The V call is TRBV5-4, the J call TRBJ1-2; tentatively, D is TRBD1 (5 bases). With 0 bases removed from V and 4 bases from J, the gap between germline ends came to 19 bases. Germline values: CDR1 SGHNT, CDR2 YYREEE (reference sequence). This CDR3 has 17 amino acids. The CDR3 DNA reads as TGTGCCAGCAGCTTGGTATCATATCTGGGGCGAGGCTATGGCTACACCTTC. Translation: CASSLVSYLGRGYGYTF.

This clonotype was detected only a few times. The V and J genes are TRBV5-1 and TRBJ1-1, with unresolved D. This CDR3 spans 16 amino acids. Germline CDR1 and CDR2: SGHRS and YFSETQ. Trimming removed 1 base at V and 1 base at J, with 14 bases between. The CDR3 coding sequence is TGCGCCAGCAGCTTGCTCCAAACCTCATCGAACACTGAAGCTTTCTTT. Protein: CASSLLQTSSNTEAFF.

The chain recombines TRBV6-1 with TRBJ2-2, with TRBD1 matching over 7 bases. V shed 5 bases and J 5 bases; nucleotides not matched to a gene: 5. Germline CDR1 and CDR2: MNHNS and SASEGT. This CDR3 has 14 residues. The CDR3 here is CASSRTGETGELFF. The CDR3 region has the DNA TGTGCCAGCAGTAGGACAGGAGAAACCGGGGAGCTGTTTTTT.

The chain is built from TRBV11-2 and TRBJ2-5, with D possibly TRBD2 on 5 matching bases. V lost 0 bases, J lost 3 bases, and 8 bases lay in between. This CDR3 has 14 amino acids. Germline V lookup: CDR1 SGHAT, CDR2 FQNNGV. The CDR3, as DNA: TGTGCCAGCAGCTTAGATACCGGGGAAGAGACCCAGTACTTC. This encodes CASSLDTGEETQYF.

V is TRBV6-1 and J is TRBJ1-1, with 12 positions matching TRBD1. The ends lost 6 bases at V and 5 bases at J; junction bases unmatched: 4. CDR1 MNHNS and CDR2 SASEGT come from the germline V gene. The CDR3 is made up of 14 amino acids. CDR3 sequence (DNA): TGTGCCAGCAGAGGGGACAGGGGGCTAACTGAAGCTTTCTTT. Translated: CASRGDRGLTEAFF.

The V gene is TRBV28, the J gene TRBJ2-7; D perhaps matches TRBD1 (7 bases). In germline, CDR1 is MDHEN, CDR2 SYDVKM. This CDR3 has 12 residues. The V and J ends lost 3 bases and 8 bases respectively, with 11 bases between them. The CDR3 DNA sequence: TGTGCCAGCAGTTTGGCAGGGGGGAAGCAGTACTTC. As protein: CASSLAGGKQYF.

The chain employs TRBV19 and TRBJ1-1; possibly TRBD1 for D (6 bases). V was shortened by 5 bases and J by 1 base, with 14 bases between the two germline ends. Germline assignment: CDR1 LNHDA and CDR2 SQIVND (reference sequence). The CDR3 spans 15 residues. CDR3 region: CASSASRTANTEAFF. The CDR3 DNA follows: TGTGCCAGTAGTGCCTCCCGGACAGCGAACACTGAAGCTTTCTTT.

The chain uses TRBV19 and TRBJ2-3; TRBD1 is a possible D gene (5 bases). V dropped 7 bases and J dropped 6 bases, with 20 bases sitting between them. This CDR3 contains 15 residues. Germline CDR1 reads LNHDA; CDR2 reads SQIVND (reference sequence). DNA for the CDR3: TGTGCCAGTACCTCAAGGCAGGGCCCTGGGGATACGCAGTATTTT. Translation: CASTSRQGPGDTQYF.

In its sample, this clonotype was seen a few times. This rearrangement joins TRBV7-2 to TRBJ2-3, with 7 positions matching TRBD2. The CDR3 has 17 residues. The ends lost 4 bases at V and 2 bases at J; junction bases unmatched: 12. Per germline, CDR1 SGHTA and CDR2 FQGNSA. The CDR3 DNA reads as TGTGCCAGCAGCTCCGCCGGGACTACGGCTATCACAGATACGCAGTATTTT. It yields the protein CASSSAGTTAITDTQYF.

The table lists this clonotype with a few counts. V gene TRBV21-1 combines with J gene TRBJ2-5; the table's D call TRBD1 went unverified against the DNA. TRBV21-1 is recorded as a pseudogene. The CDR3 totals 13 residues. CDR3 DNA sequence: TGTGCCAGCAGCAAACAGGGTTGGGAGACCCAGTACTTC. This sequence encodes CASSKQGWETQYF.

In this sample, this clonotype turned up a few times. This chain uses TRBV10-3 with TRBJ1-5; 9 positions agree with TRBD1. The CDR3 contains 16 residues. The V segment lost 2 bases and the J segment 3 bases; nucleotides outside the gene matches: 5. Germline CDR1 and CDR2: ENHRY and SYGVKD. In DNA, the CDR3 is TGTGCCATCAGTGAGGGGACAGGGAGTGTCAATCAGCCCCAGCATTTT. Translated: CAISEGTGSVNQPQHF.

V gene TRBV19 combines with J gene TRBJ2-7, with 8 bases lining up with TRBD2. This CDR3 has 14 residues. V dropped 5 bases and J dropped 4; count of bases not matched to a gene: 7. Germline V gene lookup returns CDR1 LNHDA and CDR2 SQIVND (reference sequence). CDR3 region: CASSWSGSRYEQYF. The DNA of the CDR3 is TGTGCCAGTAGTTGGAGCGGGAGTAGATACGAGCAGTACTTC.

The V gene is TRBV29-1, the J gene TRBJ1-4; TRBD1 is a possible D gene (5 bases). The CDR3 spans 13 residues. Trimming took 6 bases from V and 0 from J, leaving 8 bases between them. In germline, CDR1 is SQVTM, CDR2 ANQGSEA. For the CDR3, the DNA is TGCAGCGTGGTACAGGCAACTAATGAAAAACTGTTTTTT. Translation: CSVVQATNEKLFF. The full variable domain, rest sourced from reference TRBV29-1 and TRBJ1-4, is SAVISQKPSRDICQRGTSLTIQCQVDSQVTMMFWYRQQPGQSLTLIATANQGSEATYESGFVIDKFPISRPNLTFSTLTVSNMSPEDSSIYLCSVVQATNEKLFFGSGTQLSVL.

The rearrangement uses TRBV18 and TRBJ1-1; 9 bases map to TRBD1. The J segment lost 10 bases and the V segment lost 3 bases, leaving 6 bases of the junction unmatched. The germline gives CDR1 KGHSH, CDR2 LQKENI. The length of the CDR3 is 13 residues. The DNA of the CDR3 is TGTGCCAGCTCACCGGACAGGGGTGTGGTAGCTTTCTTT. As protein: CASSPDRGVVAFF.

The gene calls are TRBV7-8 and TRBJ2-7; 7 bases are shared with TRBD1. From germline, CDR1 is SGHVS and CDR2 FQNEAQ. After removal of 5 bases from V and 2 bases from J, the junction contained 9 bases not matched to a gene. The CDR3 length is 15 residues. In DNA, the CDR3 is TGTGCCAGCAGCCCCTCCCGGGACAGAACCTACGAGCAGTACTTC. Its protein is CASSPSRDRTYEQYF. The variable domain in full, completed from reference TRBV7-8 and TRBJ2-7, reads GAGVSQSPRYKVAKRGQDVALRCDPISGHVSLFWYQQALGQGPEFLTYFQNEAQLDKSGLPSDRFFAERPEGSVSTLKIQRTQQEDSAVYLCASSPSRDRTYEQYFGPGTRLTVT.

V usage is TRBV9 and J usage is TRBJ1-2, with a tentative D call TRBD1 (6 bases). The CDR3 spans 15 residues. V was clipped by 3 bases and J by 5 bases, with 17 bases between them. Per the germline V gene, CDR1 is SGDLS and CDR2 is YYNGEE. CDR3 nucleotide sequence: TGTGCCAGCAGCGACCGGGACAAACGAGGGTATGGCTACACCTTC. Translating gives CASSDRDKRGYGYTF.

This chain joins TRBV11-2 and TRBJ2-6; D is unresolved. This CDR3 is built from 15 residues. Trimming removed 8 bases from V and 1 base from J, with 12 bases in between. The germline CDR1 and CDR2 sequences are SGHAT and FQNNGV. Here the CDR3 DNA reads TGTGCCAGCCGAGCTAGTCGATCTGGGGCCAACGTCCTGACTTTC. This codes for CASRASRSGANVLTF.

In DNA, the CDR3 is TGTGCCAGCAGCTTAGCGCTTGGCTTTGAAATAGGCAATCAGCCCCAGCATTTT. Amino acids: CASSLALGFEIGNQPQHF. The rearrangement uses TRBV7-2 and TRBJ1-5; D not resolved. The germline V gene encodes CDR1 SGHTA and CDR2 FQGNSA. With 0 bases removed from V and 2 bases from J, the gap between germline ends came to 17 bases. This CDR3 has 18 amino acids.

The chain employs TRBV5-1 and TRBJ2-2; 7 positions agree with TRBD2. V was pared by 6 bases and J by 6 bases, with 8 bases of the junction left unmatched. There are 14 residues in the CDR3. The V gene's germline CDR1 is SGHRS and CDR2 YFSETQ. CDR3 nucleotide sequence: TGCGCCAGCACCTCCGGGACTACTTCCGGGGAGCTGTTTTTT. Translated, it gives CASTSGTTSGELFF.